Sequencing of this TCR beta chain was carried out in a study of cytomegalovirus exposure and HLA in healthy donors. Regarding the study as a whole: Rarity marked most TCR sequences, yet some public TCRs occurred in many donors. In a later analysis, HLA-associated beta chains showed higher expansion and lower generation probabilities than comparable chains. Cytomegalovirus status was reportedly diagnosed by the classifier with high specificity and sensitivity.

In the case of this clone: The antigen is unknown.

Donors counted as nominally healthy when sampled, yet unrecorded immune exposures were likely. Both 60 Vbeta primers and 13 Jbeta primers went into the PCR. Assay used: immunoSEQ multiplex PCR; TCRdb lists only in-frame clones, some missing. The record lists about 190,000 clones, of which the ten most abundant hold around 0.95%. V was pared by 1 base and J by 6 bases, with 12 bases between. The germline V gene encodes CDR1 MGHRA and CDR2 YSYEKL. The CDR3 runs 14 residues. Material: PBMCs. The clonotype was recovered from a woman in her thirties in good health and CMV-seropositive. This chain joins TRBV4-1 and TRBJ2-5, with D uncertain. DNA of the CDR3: TGCGCCAGCAGCCAAGGCCCGAACGAGCAGACCCAGTACTTC. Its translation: CASSQGPNEQTQYF.